This T cell receptor (beta chain) was captured by sequencing in a study of beta chain features in type 1 diabetes. The study's findings and limits: Significant though moderate, a shortening of TCRB CDR3s appeared in all four CD4+ subsets of Type 1 diabetes patients.

Remarks on this clone: Antigen specificity is unknown.

The investigators reverse transcribed all of the isolated RNA, so they sequenced expressed TCRB transcripts. Assay used: immunoSEQ multiplex PCR; TCRdb lists only in-frame clones, some missing. The data show about 240,000 clones, about 14% seen once. The specimen sequenced was naive CD4+ T cells from blood. The TCR originated in a man younger than 40 with type 1 diabetes.

CDR3 DNA: TGTGCCAGCAGTTACTTGCCGGGAATCGGAGAGACCCAGTACTTC. This gives the protein CASSYLPGIGETQYF. The V and J genes are TRBV6-5 and TRBJ2-5; maybe TRBD2 (5 bases). V dropped 1 base and J dropped 4 bases, with 13 bases sitting between them. Per germline, CDR1 MNHEY and CDR2 SVGAGI. The CDR3 loop spans 15 amino acids.